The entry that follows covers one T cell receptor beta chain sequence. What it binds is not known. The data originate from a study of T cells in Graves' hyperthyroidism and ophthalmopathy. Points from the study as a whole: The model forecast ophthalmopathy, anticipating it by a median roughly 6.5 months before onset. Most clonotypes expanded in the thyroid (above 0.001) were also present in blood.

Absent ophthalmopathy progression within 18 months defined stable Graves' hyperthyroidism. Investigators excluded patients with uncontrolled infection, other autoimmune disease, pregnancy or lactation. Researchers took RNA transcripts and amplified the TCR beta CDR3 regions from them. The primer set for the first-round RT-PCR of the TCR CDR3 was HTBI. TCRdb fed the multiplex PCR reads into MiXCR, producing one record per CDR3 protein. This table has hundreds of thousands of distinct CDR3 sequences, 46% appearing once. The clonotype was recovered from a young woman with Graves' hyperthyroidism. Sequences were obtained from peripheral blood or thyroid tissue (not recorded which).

The CDR3 protein is CSTSGQGNYGYTF. The DNA for the CDR3 is TGCAGCACAAGCGGACAGGGGAACTATGGCTACACCTTC. The chain couples TRBV29-1 to TRBJ1-2, with 9 bases that match TRBD1. The trim removed 8 bases at V and 2 bases at J, leaving 6 bases unmatched. The germline V gene has CDR1 SQVTM and CDR2 ANQGSEA. This CDR3 region has 13 residues.